Shown below are 32 T cell receptor beta chains from a single sample sequenced in a study of blood T cell repertoires in COVID-19. Clones were sequenced by immunoSEQ multiplex PCR, and TCRdb holds only the in-frame ones, with some missing. Of under 350,000 clones detected, about four fifths appear once; the ten largest clones hold approximately 10%. The specimen was peripheral blood. The receptors here all came from a woman aged 50 to 60 who had recovered from COVID-19.

V and J are TRBV5-6 and TRBJ2-6, with D uncertain. The CDR3 consists of 13 residues. In germline, CDR1 is SGHDT, CDR2 YYEEEE. Trimming stripped 4 bases from V and 2 bases from J, with 4 bases between. CDR3 protein: CASSITGANVLTF. CDR3 DNA sequence: TGTGCCAGCAGCATCACTGGGGCCAACGTCCTGACTTTC.

The V call is TRBV4-1, the J call TRBJ2-1, with a tentative D call TRBD2 (6 bases). The germline V gene encodes CDR1 MGHRA and CDR2 YSYEKL. This CDR3 has 15 residues. Deletions cut 1 base from V and 7 bases from J, with 14 bases between. As DNA, the CDR3 is TGCGCCAGCAGCCAAGGGGGGACTGGTATGAATGAGCAGTTCTTC. Encoded protein: CASSQGGTGMNEQFF.

This chain connects TRBV7-8 to TRBJ1-1, with D possibly TRBD1 on 5 matching bases. The CDR3 contains 16 residues. CDR1 is SGHVS, CDR2 FQNEAQ, per germline. Trimming took 6 bases from V and 0 from J, leaving 17 bases between them. The CDR3 DNA follows: TGTGCCAGCAGACGCGGGGCAGGTCAGATGAACACTGAAGCTTTCTTT. It is translated as CASRRGAGQMNTEAFF.

The gene calls are TRBV5-4 and TRBJ1-1; 9 bases map to TRBD1. The CDR3 loop spans 17 amino acids. CDR1 is SGHNT and CDR2 is YYREEE in the germline V gene (reference sequence). Trimming cost V 2 bases and J 3 bases; bases outside gene matches: 11. In DNA form, the CDR3 reads TGTGCCAGCAGCTTTACCGGGACAGGGTTGGGAGACACTGAAGCTTTCTTT. Translating it yields CASSFTGTGLGDTEAFF.

The chain is built from TRBV7-2 and TRBJ1-2; D gene uncertain. The CDR3 has 14 amino acids. The V gene lost 4 bases and the J gene lost 4 bases, with 13 bases spanning the gap. Germline V CDR1 and CDR2: SGHTA, FQGNSA. CDR3 loop: CASSSPVSAYGYTF. CDR3 sequence (DNA): TGTGCCAGCAGCTCCCCGGTTAGCGCCTATGGCTACACCTTC.

This rearrangement joins TRBV15 to TRBJ2-3; 9 nucleotides match TRBD2. V shed 5 bases and J 8 bases; nucleotides not matched to a gene: 11. CDR3 length equals 15 residues. Germline V gene data show CDR1 as LNHNV and CDR2 as YYDKDF (reference sequence). CDR3 protein: CATSGGGKAGGTQYF. The DNA for the CDR3 is TGTGCCACCAGCGGTGGGGGGAAAGCGGGGGGTACGCAGTATTTT.

V gene TRBV27 combines with J gene TRBJ1-1; D unresolved. This CDR3 comprises 14 residues. Trimming cost V 2 bases and J 2 bases, with 9 bases left between them. Germline CDR1 MNHEY, CDR2 SMNVEV (reference sequence). The CDR3 nucleotides read TGTGCCAGCAGTTTAAACAGACAAAACACTGAAGCTTTCTTT. Amino acid sequence: CASSLNRQNTEAFF.

V is TRBV10-3 and J is TRBJ2-3; 8 nucleotides agree with TRBD2. Germline trimming cut 3 bases from V and 5 bases from J; bases unmatched to any gene: 4. The germline gives CDR1 ENHRY, CDR2 SYGVKD. The CDR3 loop spans 14 amino acids. CDR3 coding DNA: TGTGCCATCAGTGAAACGGGGGGGGGAGATACGCAGTATTTT. Translating gives CAISETGGGDTQYF.

The chain is built from TRBV7-2 and TRBJ2-3, with TRBD2 as a possible D gene (6 bases). This CDR3 is 16 amino acids long. Germline CDR1 is SGHTA and CDR2 is FQGNSA. The V end was cut by 3 bases, the J end by 1 base, with 14 bases between. This CDR3 is CASSLFVSGGTDTQYF. Written as DNA, the CDR3 is TGTGCCAGCAGCTTGTTCGTTTCGGGAGGCACAGATACGCAGTATTTT.

The V call is TRBV6-2 or TRBV6-3, the J call TRBJ2-7; 9 nucleotides agree with TRBD1. This CDR3 has 16 residues. CDR1 and CDR2 from the germline V gene are MNHEY and SVGEGT. The V gene end was trimmed by 0 bases and the J gene end by 4 bases; junction bases not matched to a gene: 7. The CDR3 spells CASSYSRDRVNYEQYF. The CDR3 DNA follows: TGTGCCAGCAGTTACTCGAGGGACAGGGTGAATTACGAGCAGTACTTC.

CDR3 coding DNA: TGCAGCGTTGGGGACAGGGTGGGCACTGAAGCTTTCTTT. Its translation: CSVGDRVGTEAFF. This chain uses TRBV29-1 with TRBJ1-1; 9 bases are shared with TRBD1. Trimming cost V 4 bases and J 4 bases; bases outside gene matches: 4. CDR3 length equals 13 residues. In germline, CDR1 is SQVTM, CDR2 ANQGSEA.

This chain uses TRBV11-2 with TRBJ1-2; D may be TRBD1 (6 bases). Germline CDR1 and CDR2: SGHAT and FQNNGV. The CDR3 runs to 14 residues. Trimming took off 5 bases at V and 3 bases at J, with 13 bases between the two ends. CDR3: CASSENRVDYGYTF. The CDR3 region has the DNA TGTGCCAGCAGCGAGAACAGGGTAGACTATGGCTACACCTTC.

The chain recombines TRBV14 with TRBJ1-3, with 7 positions matching TRBD1. Germline CDR1 is SGHDN and CDR2 is FVKESK. The CDR3 is made up of 14 amino acids. The V and J ends lost 6 bases and 6 bases, in that order; junction bases with no gene match: 8. CDR3 residues: CASSRTGLENTIYF. Here the CDR3 DNA reads TGTGCCAGCAGTCGGACAGGACTGGAAAACACCATATATTTT.

The chain links TRBV7-9 to TRBJ1-4, with D possibly being TRBD1 (5 bases). CDR3 length: 14 amino acids. Looked up from germline, CDR1 is SEHNR and CDR2 is FQNEAQ (reference sequence). Trimming removed 4 bases at V and 7 bases at J, with 13 bases between. CDR3 nucleotides: TGTGCCAGCAGCTACGACTTCAGGGCTGAAAAACTGTTTTTT. As protein: CASSYDFRAEKLFF. The variable domain in full, completed from reference TRBV7-9 and TRBJ1-4, reads DTGVSQNPRHKITKRGQNVTFRCDPISEHNRLYWYRQTLGQGPEFLTYFQNEAQLEKSRLLSDRFSAERPKGSFSTLEIQRTEQGDSAMYLCASSYDFRAEKLFFGSGTQLSVL.

The chain recombines TRBV27 with TRBJ1-4; 9 nucleotides line up with TRBD1. The J segment lost 5 bases and the V segment lost 5 bases, leaving 6 bases of the junction unmatched. CDR3 length: 15 amino acids. Germline values: CDR1 MNHEY, CDR2 SMNVEV (reference sequence). CDR3 nucleotides: TGTGCCAGCAGTCCCTTCGGACAGGGGAATGAAAAACTGTTTTTT. It encodes CASSPFGQGNEKLFF.

The chain couples TRBV5-5 to TRBJ1-4; TRBD1 matches 11 bases. The V gene's germline CDR1 is SGHKS and CDR2 YYEKEE (reference sequence). Germline trimming cut 3 bases from V and 2 bases from J; bases unmatched to any gene: 3. CDR3 length: 16 residues. The CDR3 DNA is TGTGCCAGCAGCTGGGGACAGGGGGTGACTAATGAAAAACTGTTTTTT. As protein: CASSWGQGVTNEKLFF.

This chain connects TRBV6-5 to TRBJ2-5; 7 bases are shared with TRBD1. Per the germline V gene, CDR1 is MNHEY and CDR2 is SVGAGI. Trimming removed 6 bases from V and 5 bases from J; junction bases left unmatched: 9. The CDR3 is 14 amino acids. The CDR3 DNA reads TGTGCCAGCAGCCTTACGCCCAGGGGGGAGACCCAGTACTTC. Translated, it gives CASSLTPRGETQYF.

The chain joins TRBV24-1 to TRBJ1-2, with no clear D. Germline V gives CDR1 KGHDR, CDR2 SFDVKD. The CDR3 runs to 14 residues. V shed 7 bases and J shed 0 bases, with 11 bases lying between them. CDR3 protein: CATRVRISNYGYTF. The CDR3 region has the DNA TGTGCCACCAGGGTGCGGATTTCTAACTATGGCTACACCTTC.

This clone was counted a few times. The rearrangement links TRBV19 to TRBJ2-7; 8 nucleotides agree with TRBD1. The J segment lost 2 bases and the V segment lost 5 bases, leaving 5 bases of the junction unmatched. Germline V lookup: CDR1 LNHDA, CDR2 SQIVND (reference sequence). This CDR3 has 14 residues. As DNA, the CDR3 is TGTGCCAGTAGTCTCGGGACAGGAGCCTACGAGCAGTACTTC. The encoded protein is CASSLGTGAYEQYF.

As regards this clone: The junction and the germline gene differ at one end; a read error may be behind it. This rearrangement joins TRBV6-6 to TRBJ1-6; TRBD1 aligns across 8 bases. Looked up from germline, CDR1 is MNHNY and CDR2 is SVGAGI (reference sequence). This CDR3 is 14 amino acids long. The DNA of the CDR3 is TGTGCCAGCGTGGACAGGGTTTATATTTCACCCCTCCACTTT. Protein product: CASVDRVYISPLHF.

As for this clone: The sample contains more than one DNA sequence encoding this CDR3. The rearrangement uses TRBV18 and TRBJ2-7, with 7 bases lining up with TRBD1. V shed 3 bases, J shed 0 bases, and the junction held 2 bases outside the gene matches. In germline, CDR1 is KGHSH, CDR2 LQKENI. The length of the CDR3 is 14 residues. The CDR3 loop reads CASSPRDSSYEQYF. Written as DNA, the CDR3 is TGTGCCAGCTCACCCCGGGACAGCTCCTACGAGCAGTACTTC.

The sample holds one count of this clone. This rearrangement joins TRBV28 to TRBJ2-7; possibly TRBD2 for D (7 bases). V lost 7 bases, J lost 0 bases, and 13 bases lay in between. CDR1 is MDHEN and CDR2 is SYDVKM in the germline V gene. The CDR3 is 14 residues long. This CDR3 is CASKWGGASYEQYF. In DNA form, the CDR3 reads TGTGCCAGCAAGTGGGGGGGCGCCTCCTACGAGCAGTACTTC.

This clone was recorded only once. The chain couples TRBV21-1 to TRBJ2-7; the DNA was not used to check the table's D call, TRBD2. TRBV21-1 represents a pseudogene. This CDR3 region has 19 residues. In nucleotides, the CDR3 is TGTGCCAGTATCAGCTCGACTAGCGGGAGGACTGACCATCCTTACGAGCAGTACTTC. This encodes CASISSTSGRTDHPYEQYF.

V and J are TRBV10-3 and TRBJ2-1; 8 bases match TRBD2. This CDR3 contains 15 residues. Looked up from germline, CDR1 is ENHRY and CDR2 is SYGVKD. V was pared by 5 bases and J by 2 bases, with 5 bases of the junction left unmatched. The DNA for the CDR3 is TGTGCCATCAGTCCGTCTAGCGGGCCCTACAATGAGCAGTTCTTC. As protein: CAISPSSGPYNEQFF.

The table lists this clone with a few counts. This chain uses TRBV25-1 with TRBJ1-6; 7 bases are shared with TRBD1. Germline V gene sequence: CDR1 MGHDK, CDR2 SYGVNS. The CDR3 is made up of 14 amino acids. Trimming at V came to 5 bases and at J to 7 bases, leaving 5 bases not matched to a gene. CDR3 amino acids: CASSWGDRNSPLHF. The CDR3 DNA is TGTGCCAGCAGTTGGGGGGACAGAAATTCACCCCTCCACTTT.

V is TRBV4-2 and J is TRBJ2-3, with D perhaps TRBD1 (6 bases). The ends were cut back, 6 bases at V and 4 bases at J, with 8 bases in the middle. Looked up from germline, CDR1 is LGHNA and CDR2 is YNFKEQ. CDR3 length equals 12 residues. CDR3 nucleotide sequence: TGTGCCAGCAGTTGGACAGCAGATACGCAGTATTTT. Translation gives CASSWTADTQYF.

V usage is TRBV5-1 and J usage is TRBJ1-1; D not resolved. This CDR3 contains 16 residues. Between the trimmed V and J ends, which lost 0 bases and 2 bases, there was a span of 14 bases. CDR1 is SGHRS, CDR2 YFSETQ, per germline. Here the CDR3 DNA reads TGCGCCAGCAGCTTGGAGGGAGGCATAGGAAACACTGAAGCTTTCTTT. Residues: CASSLEGGIGNTEAFF. The variable domain in full, completed from reference TRBV5-1 and TRBJ1-1, reads KAGVTQTPRYLIKTRGQQVTLSCSPISGHRSVSWYQQTPGQGLQFLFEYFSETQRNKGNFPGRFSGRQFSNSRSEMNVSTLELGDSALYLCASSLEGGIGNTEAFFGQGTRLTVV.

V gene TRBV28 combines with J gene TRBJ2-2; D gene uncertain. The CDR3 has 16 residues. Germline V lookup: CDR1 MDHEN, CDR2 SYDVKM. The V and J ends lost 7 bases and 0 bases respectively, with 15 bases between them. The DNA of the CDR3 is TGTGCCAGCAACGCGGTAGCCTCCTCGAACACCGGGGAGCTGTTTTTT. The encoded protein is CASNAVASSNTGELFF.

The V gene is TRBV10-3, the J gene TRBJ2-5, with 9 bases identical to TRBD2. V shed 8 bases and J 5 bases; nucleotides not matched to a gene: 12. The CDR3 is 15 amino acids. Germline CDR1 is ENHRY and CDR2 is SYGVKD. CDR3 bases: TGTGCCATCCTTCGGGGACTAGCTCAAGATGAGACCCAGTACTTC. Its translation is CAILRGLAQDETQYF.

This clone came up a few times. Other DNA sequences of this sample code for an identical CDR3. V usage is TRBV19 and J usage is TRBJ2-2, with 8 bases matching TRBD1. With V trimmed by 5 bases and J by 1 base, 3 bases remained unmatched. There are 15 residues in the CDR3. Germline CDR1 reads LNHDA; CDR2 reads SQIVND (reference sequence). The CDR3 bases are TGTGCCAGTAGTCCAGGGACAGGGAACACCGGGGAGCTGTTTTTT. This encodes CASSPGTGNTGELFF.

This clone showed up just once. The chain links TRBV5-1 to TRBJ1-2; 7 bases line up with TRBD1. J was trimmed by 7 bases and V by 0 bases; bases with no gene match: 9. Germline CDR1 reads SGHRS; CDR2 reads YFSETQ. The CDR3 extends over 15 amino acids. DNA for the CDR3: TGCGCCAGCAGCTTGGCTGAAGGGGGCGCGGGTGGCTACACCTTC. Amino acids: CASSLAEGGAGGYTF.

The chain recombines TRBV9 with TRBJ2-2, with 7 bases lining up with TRBD1. This CDR3 has 16 residues. Trimming took 0 bases from V and 0 from J; bases not matched to a gene: 2. Per the germline V gene, CDR1 is SGDLS and CDR2 is YYNGEE. The CDR3 bases are TGTGCCAGCAGCGTAGCTGGGACAGCGAACACCGGGGAGCTGTTTTTT. It yields the protein CASSVAGTANTGELFF.